This T cell receptor (beta chain) comes out of a study of T cell therapy after organ transplantation. Turning to this clone: Antigen specificity is unknown.

The CDR3 totals 16 residues. From germline, CDR1 is LNHNV and CDR2 YYDKDF (reference sequence). Trimming removed 5 bases at V and 3 bases at J, with 19 bases between. Drug-resistant or recurrent cytomegalovirus affected these solid-organ transplant recipient patients. TCRdb's table, derived via immunoSEQ multiplex PCR, lists solely in-frame clones and lacks some. The profile covers approximately 52,000 clones, with about 95% appearing a single time and 2.5% to 4% taken by the ten largest. The starting material was CD8+ T cells from blood, obtained before autologous CMV-specific T cell therapy. This receptor was obtained from a human patient who had received a solid organ transplant and had CMV disease. This chain links TRBV15 with TRBJ1-2; a possible D gene is TRBD1 (5 bases). The DNA for the CDR3 is TGTGCCACCAGCGAGGGGACTCTTCCTGGGGACTATGGCTACACCTTC. Encoded protein: CATSEGTLPGDYGYTF.